Below, 18 T cell receptor beta chains from the same sample are listed, as sequenced in a study of blood T cell repertoires in COVID-19. The method was immunoSEQ multiplex PCR; TCRdb's version includes in-frame clones alone and lacks a portion of them. Counted here are under 100,000 clones, 85% occurring once; the ten biggest clones make up almost 3.5%. Sequences were obtained from peripheral blood. These receptors all come from a man aged 45-65 years with acute or convalescent COVID-19.

This chain links TRBV4-3 with TRBJ2-2; TRBD1 agrees at 8 bases. The V segment lost 0 bases and the J segment 3 bases; nucleotides outside the gene matches: 9. The CDR3 length is 18 residues. Germline V CDR1 and CDR2: LGHNA, YSLEER. CDR3 sequence: CASSQDVAGRGHTGELFF. The CDR3 DNA reads TGCGCCAGCAGCCAAGATGTGGCGGGCAGGGGGCACACCGGGGAGCTGTTTTTT.

The chain recombines TRBV21-1 with TRBJ2-3; TRBD2, the table's D call, was not compared with the DNA. TRBV21-1 counts as a pseudogene. The CDR3 consists of 17 residues. CDR3 nucleotide sequence: TGTGCCAGCAGGAACGGCACTGCGGGGGGTAGGTCAGATACGCAGTATTTT. Translating it yields CASRNGTAGGRSDTQYF.

The chain carries TRBV5-1 and TRBJ2-3; maybe TRBD2 (6 bases). The germline V gene has CDR1 SGHRS and CDR2 YFSETQ. The CDR3 has 16 residues. Trimming cost V 2 bases and J 3 bases, with 16 bases left between them. CDR3 region: CASSLELAGRTDTQYF. The CDR3 DNA reads TGCGCCAGCAGCTTAGAGTTGGCAGGGAGGACAGATACGCAGTATTTT.

The chain uses TRBV28 and TRBJ2-5, with 9 nucleotides matching TRBD1. This CDR3 comprises 15 residues. Unmatched junction bases numbered 7, after V lost 3 bases and J lost 5 bases. Germline V gives CDR1 MDHEN, CDR2 SYDVKM. The CDR3 protein is CASSLPGTGKETQYF. Written as DNA, the CDR3 is TGTGCCAGCAGTTTGCCCGGGACAGGGAAGGAGACCCAGTACTTC. The variable domain in full, with the rest retrieved from reference TRBV28 and TRBJ2-5, is DVKVTQSSRYLVKRTGEKVFLECVQDMDHENMFWYRQDPGLGLRLIYFSYDVKMKEKGDIPEGYSVSREKKERFSLILESASTNQTSMYLCASSLPGTGKETQYFGPGTRLLVL.

The gene calls are TRBV7-9 and TRBJ2-5, with 7 bases matching TRBD2. Per germline, CDR1 SEHNR and CDR2 FQNEAQ (reference sequence). The CDR3 has 15 amino acids. J was trimmed by 4 bases and V by 2 bases; bases with no gene match: 7. CDR3 loop: CASSLLSGGGETQYF. The CDR3 nucleotides read TGTGCCAGCAGCTTACTGTCGGGAGGAGGAGAGACCCAGTACTTC.

In this sample, this clone turned up once. The CDR3 sequence: CASSLRTSGGSDTQYF. In DNA, the CDR3 is TGCGCCAGCAGCCTCCGGACTAGCGGGGGATCAGATACGCAGTATTTT. The chain joins TRBV5-1 to TRBJ2-3, with 13 positions matching TRBD2. The CDR3 loop spans 16 amino acids. Germline V gene sequence: CDR1 SGHRS, CDR2 YFSETQ. V was clipped by 4 bases and J by 4 bases; unmatched bases: 6.

This clone showed up just a few times. The chain employs TRBV19 and TRBJ1-1; 7 bases match TRBD1. The CDR3 has 16 amino acids. V lost 7 bases, J lost 1 base, and 12 bases stayed unmatched. Germline assignment: CDR1 LNHDA and CDR2 SQIVND (reference sequence). The CDR3 coding sequence is TGTGCCAGTATAAAAGGGGCAGGGGGGACGAACACTGAAGCTTTCTTT. It yields the protein CASIKGAGGTNTEAFF. Filled out from reference TRBV19 and TRBJ1-1, the complete variable domain reads DGGITQSPKYLFRKEGQNVTLSCEQNLNHDAMYWYRQDPGQGLRLIYYSQIVNDFQKGDIAEGYSVSREKKESFPLTVTSAQKNPTAFYLCASIKGAGGTNTEAFFGQGTRLTVV.

This sequence joins TRBV11-3 and TRBJ2-5; possible D gene TRBD1, 5 bases. V was clipped by 4 bases and J by 1 base, with 19 bases between them. CDR1 is SGHNT and CDR2 is YENEEA in the germline V gene. The CDR3 extends over 17 amino acids. CDR3 sequence reads: CASSSPQMLTAQETQYF. The CDR3 DNA sequence: TGTGCCAGCAGCTCGCCTCAGATGTTGACAGCCCAAGAGACCCAGTACTTC.

This clone occurred a few times. V usage is TRBV10-3 and J usage is TRBJ2-1; 11 bases align to TRBD2. Germline CDR1 and CDR2: ENHRY and SYGVKD. The trim removed 3 bases at V and 8 bases at J, leaving 6 bases unmatched. The CDR3 consists of 15 residues. CDR3 in amino acids: CAISDFSGGADEQFF. CDR3 DNA: TGTGCCATCAGTGACTTTAGCGGGGGGGCAGATGAGCAGTTCTTC.

The chain has TRBV3-1 (or the pseudogene TRBV3-2) and TRBJ2-2; 15 nucleotides line up with TRBD2. Germline-derived CDR1 and CDR2 are LGHDT and YNNKEL (reference sequence). The V and J ends lost 3 bases and 1 base, in that order; junction bases with no gene match: 3. This CDR3 is 18 amino acids long. CDR3 in DNA: TGTGCCAGCAGCCACGGACTAGCGGGAGGGCTGAACACCGGGGAGCTGTTTTTT. Its protein is CASSHGLAGGLNTGELFF.

This chain joins TRBV10-1 and TRBJ2-1, with D perhaps TRBD2 (6 bases). V was clipped by 4 bases and J by 5 bases, with 12 bases between them. This CDR3 has 14 residues. Germline-derived CDR1 and CDR2 are WNHNN and SYGVQD (reference sequence). The DNA for the CDR3 is TGCGCCAGCAGTGCCACGGCGGGGAACAATGAGCAGTTCTTC. Translated: CASSATAGNNEQFF.

The chain is built from TRBV19 and TRBJ2-5, with D perhaps matching TRBD2 (6 bases). This CDR3 region has 15 residues. CDR1 and CDR2 from the germline V gene are LNHDA and SQIVND (reference sequence). V was trimmed by 2 bases and J by 1 base, leaving 11 bases between them. The CDR3 nucleotides are TGTGCCAGTAGTATACATAGCGGCGTCCAAGAGACCCAGTACTTC. Its protein is CASSIHSGVQETQYF.

The CDR3: CAWSVQGGSYGYTF. In nucleotides, the CDR3 is TGTGCCTGGAGTGTACAGGGGGGGTCCTATGGCTACACCTTC. The chain has TRBV30 and TRBJ1-2; TRBD1 agrees at 8 bases. CDR1 and CDR2 (germline): GTSNPN, SVGIG (reference sequence). The CDR3 has 14 amino acids. Germline trimming cut 0 bases from V and 4 bases from J; bases unmatched to any gene: 4.

The J gene is TRBJ1-2, the V gene TRBV18, with 9 positions matching TRBD1. With V trimmed by 3 bases and J by 8 bases, 4 bases remained unmatched. The CDR3 spans 13 residues. CDR1 and CDR2 from the germline V gene are KGHSH and LQKENI. The CDR3 bases are TGTGCCAGCTCACCCCGGACAGGGGAAGGCTACACCTTC. Protein product: CASSPRTGEGYTF.

This clone was seen only a few times. This chain connects TRBV4-2 to TRBJ2-7; the D is unclear. V lost 0 bases to trimming and J lost 0 bases, with 9 bases between them. Germline V gene sequence: CDR1 LGHNA, CDR2 YNFKEQ. CDR3 length: 15 residues. The DNA of the CDR3 is TGTGCCAGCAGCCAAGATAGTGCCTACTCCTACGAGCAGTACTTC. This encodes CASSQDSAYSYEQYF.

The V call is TRBV7-2, the J call TRBJ1-5; 7 bases agree with TRBD1. CDR3 size: 16 residues. Looked up from germline, CDR1 is SGHTA and CDR2 is FQGNSA. V dropped 4 bases and J dropped 2; count of bases not matched to a gene: 8. DNA of the CDR3: TGTGCCAGCAGCTCCCCGGGACAGAGTGGCAATCAGCCCCAGCATTTT. Protein sequence: CASSSPGQSGNQPQHF.

This sequence joins TRBV11-2 and TRBJ2-7; D is perhaps TRBD2 (5 bases). CDR3 size: 15 residues. Germline V gene sequence: CDR1 SGHAT, CDR2 FQNNGV. V lost 3 bases, J lost 4 bases, and 16 bases lay in between. Here the CDR3 DNA reads TGTGCCAGCAGCTTGCGTGGTAACGGGGTTTACGAGCAGTACTTC. Translation: CASSLRGNGVYEQYF.

The chain carries TRBV6-2 or TRBV6-3 and TRBJ2-1; the D gene is possibly TRBD2 (5 bases). Trimming took 0 bases from V and 3 from J, leaving 18 bases between them. This CDR3 is 18 amino acids long. Germline V gives CDR1 MNHEY, CDR2 SVGEGT. The CDR3 reads CASSYSILGERYYNEQFF. The CDR3 DNA reads TGTGCCAGCAGTTACTCGATTCTCGGGGAGCGGTACTACAATGAGCAGTTCTTC.